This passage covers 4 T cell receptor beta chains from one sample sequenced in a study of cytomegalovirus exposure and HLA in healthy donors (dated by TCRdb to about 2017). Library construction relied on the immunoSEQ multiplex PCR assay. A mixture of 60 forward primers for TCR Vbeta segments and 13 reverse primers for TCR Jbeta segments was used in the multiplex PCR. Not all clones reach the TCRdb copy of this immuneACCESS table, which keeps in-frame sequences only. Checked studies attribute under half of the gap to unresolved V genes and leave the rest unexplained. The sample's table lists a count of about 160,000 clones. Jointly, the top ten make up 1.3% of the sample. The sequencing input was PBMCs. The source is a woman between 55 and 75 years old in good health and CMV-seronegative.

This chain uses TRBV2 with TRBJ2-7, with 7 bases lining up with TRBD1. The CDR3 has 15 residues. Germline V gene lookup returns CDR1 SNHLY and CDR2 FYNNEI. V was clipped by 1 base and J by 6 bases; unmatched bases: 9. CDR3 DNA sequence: TGTGCCAGCAGTGAAGGGAGACAGGGTGTCGGCGAGCAGTACTTC. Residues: CASSEGRQGVGEQYF.

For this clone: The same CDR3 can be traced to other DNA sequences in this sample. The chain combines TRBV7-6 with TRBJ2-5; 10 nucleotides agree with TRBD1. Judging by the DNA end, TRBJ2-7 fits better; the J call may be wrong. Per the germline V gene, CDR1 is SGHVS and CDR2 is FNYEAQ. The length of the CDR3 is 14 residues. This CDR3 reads CASSPGTGAYEQYF. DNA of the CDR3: TGTGCCAGCAGTCCCGGGACAGGGGCCTACGAGCAGTACTTC.

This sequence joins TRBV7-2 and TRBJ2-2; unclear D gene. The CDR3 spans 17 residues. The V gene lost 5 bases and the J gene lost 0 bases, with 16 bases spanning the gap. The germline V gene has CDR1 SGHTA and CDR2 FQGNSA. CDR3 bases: TGTGCCAGCAGCGTGTCGGTCACTTATTCGAACACCGGGGAGCTGTTTTTT. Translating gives CASSVSVTYSNTGELFF.

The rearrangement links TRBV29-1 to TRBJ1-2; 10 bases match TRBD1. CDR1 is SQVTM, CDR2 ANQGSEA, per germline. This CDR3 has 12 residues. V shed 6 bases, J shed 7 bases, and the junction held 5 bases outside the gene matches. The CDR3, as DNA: TGCAGCGTGGGACAGGGGCGCGGTGGCTACACCTTC. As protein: CSVGQGRGGYTF.